The TCR beta chain described here comes from a study of cytomegalovirus exposure and HLA in healthy donors. Points from the study as a whole: Most TCR sequences proved rare, with some public TCRs found in many donors.

This CDR3 has 14 amino acids. Trimming removed 6 bases from V and 1 base from J; junction bases left unmatched: 5. The germline gives CDR1 LNHDA, CDR2 SQIVND (reference sequence). In the case of this clone: The antigen is undetermined.

Some clones are missing from TCRdb's copy, which holds only in-frame ones; the method was immunoSEQ multiplex PCR. The sample holds some 170,000 clones, 70% to 90% seen once. Sequenced sample: PBMCs. The clonotype comes from a young woman in good health and CMV-seronegative. The rearrangement uses TRBV19 and TRBJ1-1, with 7 bases matching TRBD1. CDR3 nucleotide sequence: TGTGCCAGTAGATTCGACAGGGCGAACACTGAAGCTTTCTTT. Translating it yields CASRFDRANTEAFF.